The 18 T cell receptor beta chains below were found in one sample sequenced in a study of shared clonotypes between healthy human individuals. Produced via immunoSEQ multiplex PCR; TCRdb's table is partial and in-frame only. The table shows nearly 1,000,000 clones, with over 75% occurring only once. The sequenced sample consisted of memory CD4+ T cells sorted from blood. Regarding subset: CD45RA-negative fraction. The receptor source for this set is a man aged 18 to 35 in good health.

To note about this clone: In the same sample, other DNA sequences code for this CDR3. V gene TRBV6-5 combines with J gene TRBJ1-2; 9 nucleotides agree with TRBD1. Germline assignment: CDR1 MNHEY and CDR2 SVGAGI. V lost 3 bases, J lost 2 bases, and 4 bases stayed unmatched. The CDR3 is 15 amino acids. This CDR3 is CASSYSGTGNYGYTF. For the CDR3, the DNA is TGTGCCAGCAGTTATTCTGGGACAGGGAACTATGGCTACACCTTC.

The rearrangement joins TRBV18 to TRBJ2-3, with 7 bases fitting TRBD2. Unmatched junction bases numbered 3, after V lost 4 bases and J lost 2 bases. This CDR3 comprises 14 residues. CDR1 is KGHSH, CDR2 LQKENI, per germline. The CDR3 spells CASSRGLDTDTQYF. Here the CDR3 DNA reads TGTGCCAGCTCACGAGGACTAGACACAGATACGCAGTATTTT.

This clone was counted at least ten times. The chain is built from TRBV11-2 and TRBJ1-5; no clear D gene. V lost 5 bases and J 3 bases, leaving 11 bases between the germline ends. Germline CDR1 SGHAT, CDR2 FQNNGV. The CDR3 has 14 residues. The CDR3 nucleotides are TGTGCCAGCAGCGTGGGGAGCTCCAATCAGCCCCAGCATTTT. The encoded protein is CASSVGSSNQPQHF.

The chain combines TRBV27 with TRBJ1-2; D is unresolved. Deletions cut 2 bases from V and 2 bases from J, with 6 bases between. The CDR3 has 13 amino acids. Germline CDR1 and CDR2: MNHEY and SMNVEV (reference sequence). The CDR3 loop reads CASSLGQNYGYTF. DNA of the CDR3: TGTGCCAGCAGTTTAGGGCAGAACTATGGCTACACCTTC.

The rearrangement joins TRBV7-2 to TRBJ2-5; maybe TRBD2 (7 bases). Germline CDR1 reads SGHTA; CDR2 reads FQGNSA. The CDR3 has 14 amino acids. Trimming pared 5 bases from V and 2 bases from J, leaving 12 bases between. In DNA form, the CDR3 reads TGTGCCAGCAGCCCGGGGAGGGGGCAAGAGACCCAGTACTTC. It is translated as CASSPGRGQETQYF.

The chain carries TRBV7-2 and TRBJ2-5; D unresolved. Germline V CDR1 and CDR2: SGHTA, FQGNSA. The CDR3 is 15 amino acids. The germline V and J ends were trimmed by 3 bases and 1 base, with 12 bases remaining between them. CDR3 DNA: TGTGCCAGCAGCTTCGCTATTGGGCCCCAAGAGACCCAGTACTTC. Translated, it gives CASSFAIGPQETQYF.

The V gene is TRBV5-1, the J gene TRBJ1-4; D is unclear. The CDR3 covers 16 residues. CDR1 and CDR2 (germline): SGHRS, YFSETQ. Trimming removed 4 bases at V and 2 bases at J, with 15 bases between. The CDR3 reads CASSPAVGGTNEKLFF. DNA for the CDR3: TGCGCCAGCAGCCCGGCCGTGGGCGGTACTAATGAAAAACTGTTTTTT. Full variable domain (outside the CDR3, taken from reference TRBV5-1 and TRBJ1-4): KAGVTQTPRYLIKTRGQQVTLSCSPISGHRSVSWYQQTPGQGLQFLFEYFSETQRNKGNFPGRFSGRQFSNSRSEMNVSTLELGDSALYLCASSPAVGGTNEKLFFGSGTQLSVL.

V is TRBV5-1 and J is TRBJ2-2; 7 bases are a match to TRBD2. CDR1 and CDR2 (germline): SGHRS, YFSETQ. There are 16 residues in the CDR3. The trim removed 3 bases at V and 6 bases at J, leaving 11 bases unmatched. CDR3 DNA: TGCGCCAGCAGCTGGAACGGGGGAGGGAGTCCCGGGGAGCTGTTTTTT. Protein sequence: CASSWNGGGSPGELFF.

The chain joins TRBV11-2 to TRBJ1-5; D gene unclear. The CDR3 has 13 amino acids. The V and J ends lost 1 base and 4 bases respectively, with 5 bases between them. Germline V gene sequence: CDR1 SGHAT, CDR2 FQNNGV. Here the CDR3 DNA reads TGTGCCAGCAGCTTAGCTGATAATCAGCCCCAGCATTTT. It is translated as CASSLADNQPQHF.

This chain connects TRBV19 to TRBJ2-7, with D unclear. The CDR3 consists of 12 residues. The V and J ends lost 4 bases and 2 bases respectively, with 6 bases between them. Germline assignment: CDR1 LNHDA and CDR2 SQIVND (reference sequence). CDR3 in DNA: TGTGCCAGTAGTACTAATACCTACGAGCAGTACTTC. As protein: CASSTNTYEQYF.

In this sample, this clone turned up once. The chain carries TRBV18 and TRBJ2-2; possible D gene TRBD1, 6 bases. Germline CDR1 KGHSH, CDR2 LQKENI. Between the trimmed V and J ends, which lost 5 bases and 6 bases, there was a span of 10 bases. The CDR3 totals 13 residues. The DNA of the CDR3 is TGTGCCAGCTCAAGTACAGGGCCCGGGGAGCTGTTTTTT. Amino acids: CASSSTGPGELFF.

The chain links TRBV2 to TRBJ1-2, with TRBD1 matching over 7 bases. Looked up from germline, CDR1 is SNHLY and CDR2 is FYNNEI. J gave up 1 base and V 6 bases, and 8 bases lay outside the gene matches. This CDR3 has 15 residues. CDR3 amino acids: CASSGGQTLNYGYTF. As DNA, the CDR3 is TGTGCCAGCAGCGGGGGACAGACCCTTAACTATGGCTACACCTTC. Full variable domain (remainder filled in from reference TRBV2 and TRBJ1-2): EPEVTQTPSHQVTQMGQEVILRCVPISNHLYFYWYRQILGQKVEFLVSFYNNEISEKSEIFDDQFSVERPDGSNFTLKIRSTKLEDSAMYFCASSGGQTLNYGYTFGSGTRLTVV.

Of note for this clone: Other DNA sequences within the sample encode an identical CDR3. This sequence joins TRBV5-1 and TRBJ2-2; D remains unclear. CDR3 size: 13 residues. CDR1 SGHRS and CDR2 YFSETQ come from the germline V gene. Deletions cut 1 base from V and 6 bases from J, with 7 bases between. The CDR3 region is CASSLSPAGELFF. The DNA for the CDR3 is TGCGCCAGCAGCTTGTCCCCCGCCGGGGAGCTGTTTTTT. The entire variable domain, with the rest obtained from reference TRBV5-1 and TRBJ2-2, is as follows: KAGVTQTPRYLIKTRGQQVTLSCSPISGHRSVSWYQQTPGQGLQFLFEYFSETQRNKGNFPGRFSGRQFSNSRSEMNVSTLELGDSALYLCASSLSPAGELFFGEGSRLTVL.

CDR3 coding DNA: TGTGCCAGCAGCATGGGGACAGGGTTCTACAATGAGCAGTTCTTC. Amino acids: CASSMGTGFYNEQFF. The V gene is TRBV5-4, the J gene TRBJ2-1; 9 bases match TRBD1. V shed 4 bases, J shed 3 bases, and the junction held 5 bases outside the gene matches. Per the germline V gene, CDR1 is SGHNT and CDR2 is YYREEE (reference sequence). This CDR3 is 15 amino acids long.

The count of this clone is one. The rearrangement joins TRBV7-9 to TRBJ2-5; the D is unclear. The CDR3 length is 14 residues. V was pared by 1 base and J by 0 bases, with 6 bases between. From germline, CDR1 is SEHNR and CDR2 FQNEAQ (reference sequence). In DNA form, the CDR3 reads TGTGCCAGCAGCTTAGTGCAGGACCAAGAGACCCAGTACTTC. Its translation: CASSLVQDQETQYF.

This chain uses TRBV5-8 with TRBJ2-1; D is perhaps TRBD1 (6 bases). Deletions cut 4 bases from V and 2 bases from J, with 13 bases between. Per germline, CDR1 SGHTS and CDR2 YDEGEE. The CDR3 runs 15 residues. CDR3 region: CASSRTGTPYNEQFF. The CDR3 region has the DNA TGTGCCAGCAGCAGAACCGGGACACCCTACAATGAGCAGTTCTTC.

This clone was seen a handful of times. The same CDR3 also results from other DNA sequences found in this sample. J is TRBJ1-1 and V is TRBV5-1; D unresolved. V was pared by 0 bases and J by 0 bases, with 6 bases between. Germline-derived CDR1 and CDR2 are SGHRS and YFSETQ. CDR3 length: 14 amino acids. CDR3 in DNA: TGCGCCAGCAGCTTGGGCAGCCTGAACACTGAAGCTTTCTTT. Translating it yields CASSLGSLNTEAFF.

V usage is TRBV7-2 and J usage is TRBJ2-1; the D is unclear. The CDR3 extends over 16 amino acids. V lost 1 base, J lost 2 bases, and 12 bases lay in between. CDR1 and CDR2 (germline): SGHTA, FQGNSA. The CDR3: CASSLVGLGAYNEQFF. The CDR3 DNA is TGTGCCAGCAGCTTAGTAGGGCTAGGTGCCTACAATGAGCAGTTCTTC.